Detailed here is one TCR beta chain. In the authors' methods: The authors estimated nucleated cell counts from reference gene primer amplification. Assay: immunoSEQ multiplex PCR; the TCRdb copy retains only in-frame clones and omits some. V, J and clone size derive from that table, while D and trimming were established from the DNA sequence. The table records over 140,000 clones, more than 65% of them present only once. These data belong to a study of blood T cell repertoires in COVID-19. The overall study: The samples span acute and convalescent COVID-19 from the United States, Italy and Spain. PBMCs, B-cell-depleted T cells, or T cells were the source of the cDNA or gDNA that made up the material.

CDR3 length equals 12 residues. Germline CDR1 MDHEN, CDR2 SYDVKM. Trimming removed 3 bases from V and 9 bases from J, with 9 bases in between. The sequence derives from a woman aged 55-75 years with acute or convalescent COVID-19. The sample comprised peripheral blood. The chain recombines TRBV28 with TRBJ2-1; D is unclear. Here the CDR3 DNA reads TGTGCCAGCAGTTTCTCCTCGTCTGAGCAGTTCTTC. This sequence encodes CASSFSSSEQFF.